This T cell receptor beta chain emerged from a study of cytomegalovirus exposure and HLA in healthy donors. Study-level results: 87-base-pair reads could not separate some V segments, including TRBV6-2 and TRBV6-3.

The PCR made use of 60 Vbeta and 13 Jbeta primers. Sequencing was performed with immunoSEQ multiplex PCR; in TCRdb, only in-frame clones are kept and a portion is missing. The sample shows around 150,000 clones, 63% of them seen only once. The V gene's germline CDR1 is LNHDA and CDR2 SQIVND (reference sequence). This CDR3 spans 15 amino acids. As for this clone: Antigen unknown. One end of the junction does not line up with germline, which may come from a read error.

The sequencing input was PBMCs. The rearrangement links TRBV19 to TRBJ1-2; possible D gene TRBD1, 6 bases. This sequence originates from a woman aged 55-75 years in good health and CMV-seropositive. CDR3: CTSSIGGTGVYGYTF. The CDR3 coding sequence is TGTACCAGTAGTATAGGGGGAACAGGAGTCTATGGCTACACCTTC.